These T cell receptor beta chains were read from a single sample in a study of shared clonotypes between healthy human individuals. Clones were sequenced by immunoSEQ multiplex PCR, and TCRdb holds only the in-frame ones, with some missing. The sample includes around 1.9 million clones, about 93% of them seen just once. The material sequenced was naive CD8+ T cells from PBMCs. The receptors were gathered from a man between 18 and 35 years old in good health. Some clones in this sample may be carry-over from other donors' samples. Both conserved end residues are part of each CDR3. A D gene is named only where the DNA matches it firmly. Some rows mark clone size as missing; the rest say once, few, many or name a class of expanded clone.

clone_size: .
j_call: TRBJ2-1
d_call: .
v_call: TRBV9
cdr3_aa: CASSPGGGSYNEQFF
cdr3_nt: TGTGCCAGCAGCCCTGGTGGGGGCTCCTACAATGAGCAGTTCTTC

clone_size: once
j_call: TRBJ2-3
d_call: .
v_call: TRBV7-8
cdr3_aa: CASSLGLRGKSTDTQYF
cdr3_nt: TGTGCCAGCAGCTTAGGTCTACGCGGCAAAAGCACAGATACGCAGTATTTT

clone_size: .
j_call: TRBJ1-3
d_call: .
v_call: TRBV19
cdr3_aa: CASSPPRESVPGNTIYF
cdr3_nt: TGTGCCAGTAGTCCGCCCCGGGAATCTGTACCTGGAAACACCATATATTTT

clone_size: .
j_call: TRBJ2-1
d_call: TRBD2
v_call: TRBV7-7
cdr3_aa: CASSTTTSDYNEQFF
cdr3_nt: TGTGCCAGCAGCACCACGACTAGCGACTACAATGAGCAGTTCTTC

clone_size: .
j_call: TRBJ2-1
d_call: TRBD2
v_call: TRBV13
cdr3_aa: CASSHLAGDSYNEQFF
cdr3_nt: TGTGCCAGCAGCCACCTAGCGGGAGACTCCTACAATGAGCAGTTCTTC

clone_size: .
j_call: TRBJ1-2
d_call: .
v_call: TRBV28
cdr3_aa: CASSSQGIGYGYTF
cdr3_nt: TGTGCCAGCAGTTCCCAGGGGATCGGCTATGGCTACACCTTC

clone_size: .
j_call: TRBJ2-1
d_call: TRBD1
v_call: TRBV7-9
cdr3_aa: CASSLVGGGEQFF
cdr3_nt: TGTGCCAGCAGCTTAGTAGGGGGCGGTGAGCAGTTCTTC

clone_size: .
j_call: TRBJ2-2
d_call: TRBD2
v_call: TRBV4-1
cdr3_aa: CASSQRGRLADTGELFF
cdr3_nt: TGCGCCAGCAGCCAACGTGGGAGGCTAGCGGACACCGGGGAGCTGTTTTTT

clone_size: few
j_call: TRBJ2-7
d_call: .
v_call: TRBV27
cdr3_aa: CASSSLDSSYEQYF
cdr3_nt: TGTGCCAGCAGTTCCCTTGACAGCAGCTACGAGCAGTACTTC

clone_size: .
j_call: TRBJ2-7
d_call: .
v_call: TRBV27
cdr3_aa: CASSPLNGGFGYEQYF
cdr3_nt: TGTGCCAGCAGTCCCTTGAACGGCGGGTTTGGCTACGAGCAGTACTTC

clone_size: once
j_call: TRBJ2-7
d_call: TRBD1
v_call: TRBV29-1
cdr3_aa: CSVEVRDSLLYEQYF
cdr3_nt: TGCAGCGTTGAAGTTAGGGACAGCCTCCTCTACGAGCAGTACTTC

clone_size: .
j_call: TRBJ2-5
d_call: TRBD2
v_call: TRBV29-1
cdr3_aa: CSVGGTGLAGVETQYF
cdr3_nt: TGCAGCGTTGGGGGGACTGGACTAGCGGGAGTGGAGACCCAGTACTTC

clone_size: .
j_call: TRBJ2-1
d_call: TRBD2
v_call: TRBV9
cdr3_aa: CATTRGGRAINEQFF
cdr3_nt: TGTGCCACCACACGGGGCGGGAGGGCTATCAATGAGCAGTTCTTC

clone_size: once
j_call: TRBJ1-2
d_call: .
v_call: TRBV5-4
cdr3_aa: CASSVVGAGGYTF
cdr3_nt: TGTGCCAGCAGTGTGGTGGGGGCTGGGGGCTACACCTTC

clone_size: .
j_call: TRBJ1-1
d_call: .
v_call: TRBV19
cdr3_aa: CASTLGRGFLLNTEAFF
cdr3_nt: TGTGCCAGTACCTTGGGGAGAGGGTTCCTCTTGAACACTGAAGCTTTCTTT

clone_size: .
j_call: TRBJ1-1
d_call: .
v_call: TRBV4-1
cdr3_aa: CASSQDTGGKNTEAFF
cdr3_nt: TGCGCCAGCAGCCAAGATACGGGAGGCAAGAACACTGAAGCTTTCTTT

clone_size: .
j_call: TRBJ2-7
d_call: TRBD1
v_call: TRBV28
cdr3_aa: CASSPPRTGGNEQYF
cdr3_nt: TGTGCCAGCAGCCCCCCCCGAACAGGGGGGAACGAGCAGTACTTC

clone_size: .
j_call: TRBJ1-1
d_call: .
v_call: TRBV7-8
cdr3_aa: CASSPGGTQNTEAFF
cdr3_nt: TGTGCCAGCAGCCCCGGGGGGACACAGAACACTGAAGCTTTCTTT

clone_size: once
j_call: TRBJ2-1
d_call: .
v_call: TRBV5-1
cdr3_aa: CASSPLRASYNEQFF
cdr3_nt: TGCGCCAGCAGCCCGCTGCGGGCTTCCTACAATGAGCAGTTCTTC

clone_size: .
j_call: TRBJ1-5
d_call: .
v_call: TRBV27
cdr3_aa: CASSLWTGQPNQPQHF
cdr3_nt: TGTGCCAGCAGTTTATGGACCGGACAGCCCAATCAGCCCCAGCATTTT

clone_size: .
j_call: TRBJ2-1
d_call: .
v_call: TRBV11-1
cdr3_aa: CASSLEGYNEQFF
cdr3_nt: TGTGCCAGCAGCTTAGAAGGTTACAATGAGCAGTTCTTC

clone_size: .
j_call: TRBJ2-1
d_call: TRBD2
v_call: TRBV27
cdr3_aa: CASSDRAGDNEQFF
cdr3_nt: TGTGCCAGCTCAGACAGAGCGGGGGACAATGAGCAGTTCTTC

clone_size: .
j_call: TRBJ2-1
d_call: TRBD2
v_call: TRBV6-5
cdr3_aa: CASSFLGLGEQFF
cdr3_nt: TGTGCCAGCAGTTTCCTAGGACTAGGAGAGCAGTTCTTC

clone_size: .
j_call: TRBJ1-2
d_call: TRBD1
v_call: TRBV27
cdr3_aa: CASSFSTGAMGFGYTF
cdr3_nt: TGTGCCAGCAGTTTTTCGACAGGGGCGATGGGTTTTGGCTACACCTTC

clone_size: .
j_call: TRBJ2-5
d_call: TRBD1
v_call: TRBV13
cdr3_aa: CASSIDRGGPRTQYF
cdr3_nt: TGTGCCAGCAGCATAGACAGGGGCGGACCCCGGACCCAGTACTTC

clone_size: .
j_call: TRBJ1-1
d_call: .
v_call: TRBV9
cdr3_aa: CASSGMNTEAFF
cdr3_nt: TGTGCCAGCAGCGGCATGAACACTGAAGCTTTCTTT